The rows below give T cell receptor beta chains drawn from one sample of a study of blood T cell repertoires in COVID-19. Assay used: immunoSEQ multiplex PCR; TCRdb lists only in-frame clones, some missing. The sample records some 83,000 clones, approximately 89% being singletons. Sequencing was carried out using peripheral blood. The receptors shown here come from a man between 45 and 60 years old with acute or convalescent COVID-19. Both conserved end residues are part of each CDR3. A D gene is named only where the DNA matches it firmly. Clone size is not always given. Where it is, it says once, few, many or a class for expanded clones.

J gene	V gene	CDR3 length	D gene	clone size	CDR3 DNA	CDR3 protein
TRBJ2-5	TRBV19	15	TRBD1	NA	TGTGCCAGTAGTAAAGGCAGGGGGCTACGAGAGACCCAGTACTTC	CASSKGRGLRETQYF
TRBJ1-1	TRBV15	15	NA	NA	TGTGCCACCAGCAGGGCTCGGACGGAGGACACTGAAGCTTTCTTT	CATSRARTEDTEAFF
TRBJ1-2	TRBV5-4	16	TRBD1	NA	TGTGCCAGCAGCTCGTTTAACCGGGACAGGGACCATGGCTACACCTTC	CASSSFNRDRDHGYTF
TRBJ2-1	TRBV6-6	15	TRBD2	once	TGTGCCAGCAGGCCCAGCGGGAGGTCCTACAATGAGCAGTTCTTC	CASRPSGRSYNEQFF
TRBJ2-5	TRBV5-1	15	NA	NA	TGCGCCAGCAGCTTGGCCTTGGGCACCGAAGAGACCCAGTACTTC	CASSLALGTEETQYF
TRBJ1-5	TRBV30	13	NA	NA	TGTGCCTGGAGTGCTACAGGGTTTCAGCCCCAGCATTTT	CAWSATGFQPQHF
TRBJ1-2	TRBV6-4	13	NA	NA	TGTGCCAGCAGTCAATCGGGCGCGGGAGGCTACACCTTC	CASSQSGAGGYTF
TRBJ1-1	TRBV7-2	13	NA	NA	TGTGCCAGCGGGAGGGGATTGAACACTGAAGCTTTCTTT	CASGRGLNTEAFF
TRBJ1-2	TRBV5-6	15	TRBD1	NA	TGTGCCAGCCTCCCCCGGGACAGGGGTAACTATGGCTACACCTTC	CASLPRDRGNYGYTF
TRBJ2-5	TRBV18	15	TRBD1	NA	TGTGCCAGCTCCCTAAGGGGGCGCGGAGGTGAGACCCAGTACTTC	CASSLRGRGGETQYF
TRBJ1-5	TRBV28	17	TRBD1	NA	TGTGCCAGCAGTTTCTGGGACAGATCTCTTAGCAATCAGCCCCAGCATTTT	CASSFWDRSLSNQPQHF
TRBJ1-5	TRBV5-5	15	TRBD1	NA	TGTGCCAGCAGCCCGGGGACAGCCGCCAGAGAACCCCAGCATTTT	CASSPGTAAREPQHF
TRBJ2-3	TRBV24-1	15	NA	NA	TGTGCCACCAGTGATTGGGGGGACAGCACAGATACGCAGTATTTT	CATSDWGDSTDTQYF
TRBJ2-7	TRBV7-2	14	TRBD2	NA	TGTGCCAGCAGCTTGAGTAGCGGGAGTATCGAGCAGTACTTC	CASSLSSGSIEQYF
TRBJ1-5	TRBV28	14	NA	NA	TGTGCCAGCAGTTTAGCGGGGGGCCGTCAGCCCCAGCATTTT	CASSLAGGRQPQHF
TRBJ2-3	TRBV27	16	TRBD2	NA	TGTGCCAGCAGATCCCGCCCTGGACTAGTTACAGATACGCAGTATTTT	CASRSRPGLVTDTQYF
TRBJ2-4	TRBV18	12	TRBD1	NA	TGTGCCAGCTCAGACGACAGGGTTATTCAGTACTTC	CASSDDRVIQYF
TRBJ2-7	TRBV18	12	NA	NA	TGTGCCAGCTCACCAGACACCTACGAGCAGTACTTC	CASSPDTYEQYF
TRBJ1-2	TRBV27	15	TRBD1	once	TGTGCCAGCAGTCCCGATCCAACAGGGGGAAGCGGCTACACCTTC	CASSPDPTGGSGYTF
TRBJ1-2	TRBV7-9	12	TRBD1	NA	TGTGCCAGCAGCCTGGACAGGGGTGGCTACACCTTC	CASSLDRGGYTF